The 25 T cell receptor beta chains listed next were all sequenced from one sample in a study of shared clonotypes between healthy human individuals. Sequencing was performed with immunoSEQ multiplex PCR; in TCRdb, only in-frame clones are kept and a portion is missing. Here the sample spans approximately 1.5 million clones, approximately 98.5% being singletons. The sequenced sample was naive CD4+ T cells sorted from blood. Subset: CD45RA+ positively selected. All receptors derive from a man aged 25 to 40 in good health.

The V gene is TRBV28, the J gene TRBJ2-7, with D perhaps matching TRBD1 (6 bases). The CDR3 contains 14 residues. The V gene's germline CDR1 is MDHEN and CDR2 SYDVKM. Trimming took 3 bases from V and 3 from J, leaving 12 bases between them. As DNA, the CDR3 is TGTGCCAGCAGTTTCACCGGGACAAACTACGAGCAGTACTTC. Protein sequence: CASSFTGTNYEQYF.

The chain recombines TRBV4-1 with TRBJ2-2; 9 bases line up with TRBD2. Germline loops: CDR1 MGHRA, CDR2 YSYEKL. This CDR3 is built from 18 residues. J was trimmed by 4 bases and V by 2 bases; bases with no gene match: 11. The CDR3 region is CASSQIIGGLAPTGELFF. The CDR3 DNA reads TGCGCCAGCAGCCAAATTATCGGGGGACTAGCTCCCACCGGGGAGCTGTTTTTT.

The CDR3 nucleotides read TGTGCCACCTCCCCCGCAGGGGGACGAGAGACCCAGTACTTC. Translated: CATSPAGGRETQYF. The chain employs TRBV19 and TRBJ2-5, with 7 bases fitting TRBD1. Germline CDR1 LNHDA, CDR2 SQIVND (reference sequence). This CDR3 region has 14 residues. J was trimmed by 4 bases and V by 10 bases; bases with no gene match: 12.

The CDR3 region is CASSLEGQGRYGYTF. In DNA, the CDR3 is TGTGCCAGCAGTCTCGAGGGACAGGGGCGCTATGGCTACACCTTC. This rearrangement joins TRBV28 to TRBJ1-2; 10 nucleotides line up with TRBD1. Germline-derived CDR1 and CDR2 are MDHEN and SYDVKM. The CDR3 totals 15 residues. V lost 5 bases and J lost 4; bases outside the gene matches: 7.

The count of this clone is one. V is TRBV7-3 and J is TRBJ2-1; D could derive from TRBD1 or TRBD2 (6 bases each). Trimming took 6 bases from V and 9 from J, leaving 18 bases between them. The V gene's germline CDR1 is SGHTA and CDR2 FQGTGA. CDR3 size: 14 residues. The CDR3 DNA follows: TGTGCCAGCAGTTCTCATACGGGGGCGCCTGAGCAGTTCTTC. Amino acids: CASSSHTGAPEQFF.

This chain uses TRBV6-5 with TRBJ2-7; D perhaps matches TRBD1 (6 bases). V was pared by 6 bases and J by 9 bases, with 24 bases between. This CDR3 comprises 15 residues. Germline V gene data show CDR1 as MNHEY and CDR2 as SVGAGI. The CDR3: CASSGQGKGSGGQYF. DNA for the CDR3: TGTGCCAGCAGCGGGCAGGGGAAAGGGTCGGGTGGGCAGTACTTC.

The chain has TRBV5-1 and TRBJ2-1; D gene uncertain. The CDR3 has 13 residues. Germline V gives CDR1 SGHRS, CDR2 YFSETQ. Trimming cost V 0 bases and J 8 bases, with 9 bases left between them. CDR3 in amino acids: CASSLAQMDEQFF. The CDR3 DNA reads TGCGCCAGCAGCTTGGCTCAAATGGATGAGCAGTTCTTC.

The V gene is TRBV29-1, the J gene TRBJ2-3; D is perhaps TRBD2 (5 bases). Germline values: CDR1 SQVTM, CDR2 ANQGSEA. Trimming removed 4 bases from V and 1 base from J, with 15 bases in between. CDR3 length: 15 residues. The CDR3 reads CSVVSAVGGTDTQYF. The CDR3 coding sequence is TGCAGCGTTGTATCGGCGGTGGGAGGCACAGATACGCAGTATTTT.

The V gene is TRBV30, the J gene TRBJ1-1, with TRBD1 matching over 11 bases. This CDR3 comprises 13 residues. Germline CDR1 is GTSNPN and CDR2 is SVGIG (reference sequence). V lost 4 bases and J lost 5; bases outside the gene matches: 3. The CDR3 bases are TGTGCCTGGATGGACAGGGGGCGAACTGAAGCTTTCTTT. Its translation is CAWMDRGRTEAFF.

The gene calls are TRBV7-9 and TRBJ1-3; D possibly corresponds to TRBD1 (5 bases). The CDR3 is 16 residues long. The V end lost 3 bases, the J end lost 0 bases, and 12 bases lay between the germline ends. In germline, CDR1 is SEHNR, CDR2 FQNEAQ (reference sequence). The CDR3 DNA reads as TGTGCCAGCAGCTTGGCAGGGATAAACTCTGGAAACACCATATATTTT. Translated, it gives CASSLAGINSGNTIYF. Looking up the rest from reference TRBV7-9 and TRBJ1-3 gives the full variable domain: DTGVSQNPRHKITKRGQNVTFRCDPISEHNRLYWYRQTLGQGPEFLTYFQNEAQLEKSRLLSDRFSAERPKGSFSTLEIQRTEQGDSAMYLCASSLAGINSGNTIYFGEGSWLTVV.

The gene calls are TRBV7-8 and TRBJ2-1, with 9 bases that match TRBD2. V was pared by 4 bases and J by 6 bases, with 13 bases of the junction left unmatched. In germline, CDR1 is SGHVS, CDR2 FQNEAQ. This CDR3 contains 17 residues. The CDR3 DNA follows: TGTGCCAGCAGCTCGCTCATCTCCATAGCGGGAGTCAATGAGCAGTTCTTC. Protein sequence: CASSSLISIAGVNEQFF. Based on the CDR3 plus reference TRBV7-8 and TRBJ2-1, the full variable domain is GAGVSQSPRYKVAKRGQDVALRCDPISGHVSLFWYQQALGQGPEFLTYFQNEAQLDKSGLPSDRFFAERPEGSVSTLKIQRTQQEDSAVYLCASSSLISIAGVNEQFFGPGTRLTVL.

J is TRBJ2-1 and V is TRBV5-4; TRBD1 or TRBD2 may be the D gene (6 bases each). Germline lookup yields CDR1 SGHNT and CDR2 YYREEE (reference sequence). This CDR3 comprises 15 residues. Between the trimmed V and J ends, which lost 0 bases and 7 bases, there was a span of 14 bases. This CDR3 reads CASSLGGAEWNEQFF. DNA for the CDR3: TGTGCCAGCAGCTTGGGGGGGGCAGAGTGGAATGAGCAGTTCTTC.

As concerns this clone: At the DNA level, this CDR3 is encoded by other sequences in the same sample as well. The V and J genes are TRBV18 and TRBJ2-2, with TRBD1 as a possible D gene (8 bases). This CDR3 is built from 15 residues. The V gene lost 3 bases and the J gene lost 5 bases, with 13 bases spanning the gap. The germline V gene has CDR1 KGHSH and CDR2 LQKENI. In nucleotides, the CDR3 is TGTGCCAGCTCACCCGGACAGGGAGGGACCGGGGAGCTGTTTTTT. This translates into CASSPGQGGTGELFF.

Here the CDR3 reads CASGLAPGTGPYNEQFF. CDR3 sequence (DNA): TGTGCTAGTGGTTTGGCACCCGGGACAGGACCCTACAATGAGCAGTTCTTC. J is TRBJ2-1 and V is TRBV12-5; 8 positions agree with TRBD1. This CDR3 spans 17 amino acids. Germline V gene lookup returns CDR1 LGHNT and CDR2 FRNRAP. With V trimmed by 1 base and J by 2 bases, 7 bases remained unmatched.

The chain carries TRBV6-1 and TRBJ2-1, with D possibly TRBD2 on 5 matching bases. Deletions cut 6 bases from V and 7 bases from J, with 16 bases between. The CDR3 consists of 14 residues. The germline gives CDR1 MNHNS, CDR2 SASEGT. CDR3 sequence reads: CASSGIPTGNEQFF. DNA of the CDR3: TGTGCCAGCAGCGGGATTCCAACGGGGAATGAGCAGTTCTTC.

The chain couples TRBV7-2 to TRBJ1-5, with D hard to call. The CDR3 length is 14 residues. Germline values: CDR1 SGHTA, CDR2 FQGNSA. Between the trimmed V and J ends, which lost 2 bases and 9 bases, there was a span of 14 bases. CDR3: CASSLYRAYGPQHF. DNA for the CDR3: TGTGCCAGCAGCTTATATAGGGCTTATGGGCCCCAGCATTTT.

The chain has TRBV27 and TRBJ2-2; D gene uncertain. The CDR3 loop spans 17 amino acids. Looked up from germline, CDR1 is MNHEY and CDR2 is SMNVEV (reference sequence). Trimming shortened V by 2 bases and J by 8 bases, and 21 bases separated the two germline ends. CDR3 sequence (DNA): TGTGCCAGCAGTTTACGCAACATCGTTTTCTTTGGTGGGGAGCTGTTTTTT. Its protein is CASSLRNIVFFGGELFF.

The chain is built from TRBV28 and TRBJ1-2; 7 bases are a match to TRBD1. The CDR3 has 12 residues. The germline V gene has CDR1 MDHEN and CDR2 SYDVKM. Trimming removed 6 bases from V and 8 bases from J; junction bases left unmatched: 6. DNA of the CDR3: TGTGCCAGCAGGGAACAGGGGAACGGCTACACCTTC. Translated, it gives CASREQGNGYTF.

The DNA for the CDR3 is TGTGCCAGTAGTAGCCCCAGGGGGATCCAGGGCAATCAGCCCCAGCATTTT. Amino acid sequence: CASSSPRGIQGNQPQHF. V gene TRBV19 combines with J gene TRBJ1-5; 7 bases align to TRBD1. Per the germline V gene, CDR1 is LNHDA and CDR2 is SQIVND (reference sequence). The CDR3 contains 17 residues. V lost 4 bases, J lost 2 bases, and 11 bases stayed unmatched.

This clone was found once. The same CDR3 also results from other DNA sequences found in this sample. The gene calls are TRBV7-8 and TRBJ2-7, with a possible D match to TRBD1 (6 bases). The CDR3 spans 14 residues. V was clipped by 2 bases and J by 1 base, with 9 bases between them. The germline CDR1 and CDR2 sequences are SGHVS and FQNEAQ. CDR3 DNA: TGTGCCAGCAGCTTAACCACAGGGTCCTACGAGCAGTACTTC. Its protein is CASSLTTGSYEQYF.

For this clone: Sequence at one end of the junction differs from germline and may be a read error. The chain uses TRBV15 and TRBJ1-3; possibly TRBD1 for D (5 bases). The CDR3 has 17 residues. From germline, CDR1 is LNHNV and CDR2 YYDKDF (reference sequence). The CDR3 DNA follows: TGTGCCACCAGCCGAGAACAGGACCCTTACTCTGGAAACACCATATATTTT. Its translation: CATSREQDPYSGNTIYF.

The chain uses TRBV4-1 and TRBJ2-1; D is unclear. V lost 0 bases, J lost 7 bases, and 13 bases lay in between. The CDR3 has 15 residues. Germline V gene data show CDR1 as MGHRA and CDR2 as YSYEKL. The CDR3 DNA is TGCGCCAGCAGCCAAGAGGAAACGGTAAGGAATGAGCAGTTCTTC. It yields the protein CASSQEETVRNEQFF.

This clone was counted a single time. This sequence joins TRBV5-1 and TRBJ2-7; 13 nucleotides line up with TRBD2. Germline V lookup: CDR1 SGHRS, CDR2 YFSETQ. The trim removed 0 bases at V and 2 bases at J, leaving 2 bases unmatched. This CDR3 has 16 amino acids. The CDR3, as DNA: TGCGCCAGCAGCTTGGGCGGACTAGCGGGAGCCTACGAGCAGTACTTC. Amino acids: CASSLGGLAGAYEQYF.

This chain uses TRBV7-2 with TRBJ2-1; the match to TRBD2 covers 10 bases. The CDR3 is 17 amino acids. CDR1 is SGHTA and CDR2 is FQGNSA in the germline V gene. V shed 4 bases and J 9 bases; nucleotides not matched to a gene: 15. The CDR3 loop reads CASSYEKLAGVSFEQFF. CDR3 coding DNA: TGTGCCAGCAGCTACGAAAAGCTAGCGGGAGTTTCCTTTGAGCAGTTCTTC.

V gene TRBV7-8 combines with J gene TRBJ1-5; maybe TRBD1 (6 bases). CDR1 and CDR2 from the germline V gene are SGHVS and FQNEAQ. This CDR3 has 12 amino acids. Trimming removed 4 bases from V and 13 bases from J, with 14 bases in between. CDR3 sequence reads: CASSSGGGLQHF. The CDR3 DNA follows: TGTGCCAGCAGCTCCGGTGGGGGGCTTCAGCATTTT.